This TCR beta chain was found in a study of blood T cell repertoires in COVID-19 (dated by TCRdb to 2020 to 2022). For context, the study as a whole: The collaborator samples originated in the United States, Italy and Spain and spanned the acute and convalescent phases of COVID-19. A de-identified subject ID, COVID-19 status, age in years and sex were almost always included in the sample metadata. Where available, HLA class I and class II types were obtained from metadata supplied by the sample provider rather than from assay-based typing. The prospective study material was composed of cDNA or gDNA derived from T cells, B-cell-depleted T cells, or PBMCs. Deeply sampled blood TCRbeta repertoires from subjects exposed to, actively infected with, or recovered from COVID-19 were included in the dataset. Samples were obtained from the ongoing ImmuneRACE study (first 160 participants) and from approximately 1,200 subjects provided by 6 global collaborators. A freely available public database, intended as a resource for researchers studying the immune response to SARS-CoV-2, is where the repertoires were released. Points the paper makes about the study in general: Clinical and demographic metadata were provided uncurated, with the amount varying by source and participant.

TCRbeta CDR3 regions were amplified from genomic DNA by means of the immunoSEQ Assay, a bias-controlled multiplex PCR. The paper's data handling went like this. The number of nucleated cells in each sample was estimated from the amplification of reference gene primers within the assay. To quantify the absolute abundance of each unique TCRbeta CDR3 rearrangement, sequence reads were collapsed and filtered. For each sample, productive Simpson clonality was calculated as the square root of Simpson's diversity index over productive rearrangements. As stored in TCRdb, this immuneACCESS dataset retains in-frame rearrangements with V and J assigned. A fraction of the clones does not appear; measured against another copy, unresolved V genes explain less than half of the discrepancy, and the remainder lacks a known reason. The V and J calls and clone size come from that table; D and trimming were worked out from the DNA. Recorded for this sample are 90,000 to 130,000 clones; under 85% of them occurred a single time. Of the sample, 4% to 4.5% is held by the ten largest clones.

Worth noting for this clone: What antigen it recognizes has not been identified. Per-base quality was not reported, and no clone a single base away is much larger than it.

Relative to germline, V is missing 0 bases and J is missing 4 bases, with 2 bases of the junction outside any gene match. CDR1 and CDR2, per the germline V gene, are MNHEY and SVGEGT. The CDR3 goes from the cysteine to the phenylalanine over 14 residues. Only the CDR3 part of the read is kept: 42 bases, read in frame from the first base. Whole blood was collected in K2EDTA tubes by collaborating institutions according to the institutions' own protocols. For TCRbeta analysis, collaborators shipped samples in one of three forms: frozen whole blood, isolated PBMCs, or DNA extracted from either of those sample types.

The chain joins TRBV6-2 or TRBV6-3 to TRBJ2-5, and TRBD2 matches 7 of the central bases. Sequenced: peripheral blood. The TCR sequence derives from a woman in her 70s with acute or convalescent COVID-19. This receptor carries the CDR3 CASSYSTGGETQYF. The DNA is TGTGCCAGCAGTTACTCGACGGGGGGAGAGACCCAGTACTTC.